Each of the 29 T cell receptor beta chains below was sequenced from the same sample in a study of shared clonotypes between healthy human individuals. Profiling relied on immunoSEQ multiplex PCR, and the TCRdb table lists in-frame clones only, not all of them. The profile shows about 2.3 million clones, under 95% of them singletons. Input material: naive CD4+ T cells from PBMCs. Subset reported: CD45RA+ positively selected. These receptors all stem from a man younger than 30 in good health. Some clones in this sample may be carry-over from other donors' samples.

DNA of the CDR3: TGTGCCAGCAGCTCAGGACTAGCGGGAGCGCGACTGTTTTTT. This gives the protein CASSSGLAGARLFF. This chain links TRBV7-3 with TRBJ2-2; 13 bases match TRBD2. Unmatched junction bases numbered 7, after V lost 4 bases and J lost 14 bases. The V gene's germline CDR1 is SGHTA and CDR2 FQGTGA. The CDR3 has 14 amino acids.

The CDR3 reads CASSRVGQGINEQYF. CDR3 bases: TGTGCCAGCAGCCGTGTGGGACAGGGGATCAACGAGCAGTACTTC. The V call is TRBV7-8, the J call TRBJ2-7; TRBD1 agrees at 10 bases. Trimming took 5 bases from V and 5 from J; bases not matched to a gene: 9. CDR1 and CDR2 (germline): SGHVS, FQNEAQ. This CDR3 has 15 residues.

As concerns this clone: The sample contains more than one DNA sequence encoding this CDR3. This chain joins TRBV5-5 and TRBJ2-5, with D possibly matching TRBD2 (5 bases). Trimming took off 0 bases at V and 3 bases at J, with 6 bases between the two ends. Germline-derived CDR1 and CDR2 are SGHKS and YYEKEE (reference sequence). The CDR3 is 13 residues long. CDR3 sequence (DNA): TGTGCCAGCAGCTTGGGGGGAGAAGAGACCCAGTACTTC. Translated: CASSLGGEETQYF.

The CDR3 loop is CASSQDHQGRMNTEAFF. CDR3 in DNA: TGCGCCAGCAGCCAAGATCATCAGGGCCGCATGAACACTGAAGCTTTCTTT. V is TRBV4-1 and J is TRBJ1-1; the D gene is possibly TRBD1 (5 bases). The CDR3 totals 17 residues. Germline V gives CDR1 MGHRA, CDR2 YSYEKL. V lost 0 bases, J lost 0 bases, and 14 bases lay in between.

The gene calls are TRBV19 and TRBJ2-5, with a weak D call TRBD2 (6 bases). Germline CDR1 LNHDA, CDR2 SQIVND (reference sequence). Trimming took 7 bases from V and 4 from J, leaving 16 bases between them. CDR3 length: 14 residues. The CDR3, as DNA: TGTGCCAGTAAGGAGGGCAGGGAACGAGAGACCCAGTACTTC. Its translation is CASKEGRERETQYF.

V usage is TRBV7-2 and J usage is TRBJ2-1; D could derive from TRBD1 or TRBD2 (6 bases each). This CDR3 comprises 15 residues. From germline, CDR1 is SGHTA and CDR2 FQGNSA. V was clipped by 1 base and J by 7 bases, with 14 bases between them. The CDR3 sequence: CASSLVGGLGNEQFF. In DNA, the CDR3 is TGTGCCAGCAGCTTAGTGGGGGGCCTGGGAAATGAGCAGTTCTTC. The whole variable domain, filled in from reference TRBV7-2 and TRBJ2-1, reads GAGVSQSPSNKVTEKGKDVELRCDPISGHTALYWYRQSLGQGLEFLIYFQGNSAPDKSGLPSDRFSAERTGGSVSTLTIQRTQQEDSAVYLCASSLVGGLGNEQFFGPGTRLTVL.

This chain uses TRBV19 with TRBJ2-5, with D maybe TRBD1 (6 bases). CDR3 size: 14 residues. V lost 5 bases and J 0 bases, leaving 10 bases between the germline ends. Germline V lookup: CDR1 LNHDA, CDR2 SQIVND (reference sequence). The CDR3 loop reads CASSHRGNQETQYF. CDR3 DNA: TGTGCCAGTAGTCATAGGGGGAACCAAGAGACCCAGTACTTC. Full variable domain (missing parts from reference TRBV19 and TRBJ2-5): DGGITQSPKYLFRKEGQNVTLSCEQNLNHDAMYWYRQDPGQGLRLIYYSQIVNDFQKGDIAEGYSVSREKKESFPLTVTSAQKNPTAFYLCASSHRGNQETQYFGPGTRLLVL.

This sequence joins TRBV7-3 and TRBJ1-2, with D maybe TRBD1 (5 bases). The CDR3 is 14 amino acids. Trimming shortened V by 3 bases and J by 4 bases, and 12 bases separated the two germline ends. Germline V gene sequence: CDR1 SGHTA, CDR2 FQGTGA. CDR3 sequence: CASSFHWGVYGYTF. CDR3 in DNA: TGTGCCAGCAGCTTCCACTGGGGGGTCTATGGCTACACCTTC.

The chain links TRBV11-2 to TRBJ2-7; 8 bases fit TRBD1. In germline, CDR1 is SGHAT, CDR2 FQNNGV. V trimming: 3 bases; J trimming: 5 bases; junction bases outside the gene matches: 3. This CDR3 has 13 residues. The CDR3 sequence is CASSFQGADEQYF. For the CDR3, the DNA is TGTGCCAGCAGCTTTCAGGGGGCGGACGAGCAGTACTTC.

The chain employs TRBV5-1 and TRBJ2-1; 9 bases are shared with TRBD2. The J segment lost 9 bases and the V segment lost 0 bases, leaving 10 bases of the junction unmatched. Germline V CDR1 and CDR2: SGHRS, YFSETQ. The CDR3 extends over 16 amino acids. The CDR3 reads CASSLEGGRAVGEQFF. In DNA, the CDR3 is TGCGCCAGCAGCTTGGAGGGCGGGAGGGCCGTCGGTGAGCAGTTCTTC.

V is TRBV30 and J is TRBJ2-7; D call uncertain. This CDR3 spans 12 amino acids. Deletions cut 4 bases from V and 6 bases from J, with 13 bases between. CDR1 and CDR2 (germline): GTSNPN, SVGIG (reference sequence). The CDR3, as DNA: TGTGCCTGGAAGTCACGGTCGCGCGAGCAGTACTTC. It encodes CAWKSRSREQYF.

The rearrangement links TRBV27 to TRBJ2-1; TRBD2 might be the D (6 bases). The CDR3 runs to 14 residues. The V end lost 1 base, the J end lost 10 bases, and 14 bases lay between the germline ends. Germline-derived CDR1 and CDR2 are MNHEY and SMNVEV (reference sequence). DNA for the CDR3: TGTGCCAGCAGTTTATGGGACTCCTTAAGGGAGCAGTTCTTC. Residues: CASSLWDSLREQFF.

Here the CDR3 reads CASSRGTSGSGNTGELFF. CDR3 sequence (DNA): TGTGCCAGCAGCCGTGGGACTAGCGGGAGTGGGAACACCGGGGAGCTGTTTTTT. This chain links TRBV5-8 with TRBJ2-2, with TRBD2 matching over 14 bases. The ends lost 4 bases at V and 1 base at J; junction bases unmatched: 6. The CDR3 consists of 18 residues. Germline V gene lookup returns CDR1 SGHTS and CDR2 YDEGEE.

The chain combines TRBV4-2 with TRBJ2-1; maybe TRBD2 (5 bases). Looked up from germline, CDR1 is LGHNA and CDR2 is YNFKEQ. The CDR3 has 16 residues. V gave up 0 bases and J gave up 2 bases, with 11 bases separating them. CDR3 sequence reads: CASSQDSGSTYNEQFF. CDR3 DNA: TGTGCCAGCAGCCAAGATTCGGGATCGACCTACAATGAGCAGTTCTTC.

This clone was counted a single time. This rearrangement joins TRBV29-1 to TRBJ2-1; 12 nucleotides match TRBD2. The CDR3 has 14 residues. J gave up 10 bases and V 7 bases, and 11 bases lay outside the gene matches. CDR1 and CDR2 from the germline V gene are SQVTM and ANQGSEA. CDR3 sequence (DNA): TGCAGCGCGACGGGACTAGCGGGTTTGGTCGAGCAGTTCTTC. It yields the protein CSATGLAGLVEQFF.

The chain is built from TRBV7-9 and TRBJ2-1; 7 bases align to TRBD2. With V trimmed by 6 bases and J by 8 bases, 13 bases remained unmatched. The CDR3 extends over 15 amino acids. CDR1 is SEHNR and CDR2 is FQNEAQ in the germline V gene (reference sequence). CDR3: CASSARLADGDEQFF. The CDR3 DNA follows: TGTGCCAGCAGTGCTCGACTAGCTGACGGAGATGAGCAGTTCTTC.

V usage is TRBV2 and J usage is TRBJ2-7; D not certain. The CDR3 sequence is 14 residues long. Germline V gene sequence: CDR1 SNHLY, CDR2 FYNNEI. V shed 4 bases and J shed 0 bases, with 10 bases lying between them. The DNA for the CDR3 is TGTGCCAGCAGTGTTGACTCGCACTCCTACGAGCAGTACTTC. Protein product: CASSVDSHSYEQYF.

This sequence joins TRBV9 and TRBJ2-2, with D possibly matching TRBD2 (5 bases). Germline assignment: CDR1 SGDLS and CDR2 YYNGEE. CDR3 length equals 16 residues. V lost 0 bases and J 6 bases, leaving 15 bases between the germline ends. CDR3 region: CASSVAARATPGELFF. CDR3 nucleotide sequence: TGTGCCAGCAGCGTAGCGGCGCGGGCCACTCCCGGGGAGCTGTTTTTT.

The chain has TRBV25-1 and TRBJ1-1, with a possible D match to TRBD1 (6 bases). The germline V gene encodes CDR1 MGHDK and CDR2 SYGVNS. CDR3 length equals 16 residues. With 2 bases removed from V and 1 base from J, the gap between germline ends came to 14 bases. The CDR3 here is CASSERGRGENTEAFF. Written as DNA, the CDR3 is TGTGCCAGCAGTGAACGGGGGAGGGGGGAGAACACTGAAGCTTTCTTT.

V is TRBV5-1 and J is TRBJ1-1, with D possibly TRBD1 on 5 matching bases. The V end lost 0 bases, the J end lost 4 bases, and 10 bases lay between the germline ends. This CDR3 is 14 amino acids long. Germline assignment: CDR1 SGHRS and CDR2 YFSETQ. This CDR3 is CASSLAAGSTEAFF. In DNA, the CDR3 is TGCGCCAGCAGCTTGGCTGCAGGGAGCACTGAAGCTTTCTTT. Full variable domain (remainder filled in from reference TRBV5-1 and TRBJ1-1): KAGVTQTPRYLIKTRGQQVTLSCSPISGHRSVSWYQQTPGQGLQFLFEYFSETQRNKGNFPGRFSGRQFSNSRSEMNVSTLELGDSALYLCASSLAAGSTEAFFGQGTRLTVV.

The chain is built from TRBV5-1 and TRBJ1-1; D is ambiguous. V dropped 0 bases and J dropped 9 bases, with 15 bases sitting between them. The V gene's germline CDR1 is SGHRS and CDR2 YFSETQ. The CDR3 loop spans 14 amino acids. CDR3 bases: TGCGCCAGCAGCTTGGATAGGGCAGATTATAAAGCTTTCTTT. Encoded protein: CASSLDRADYKAFF. Complete variable domain (other parts from reference TRBV5-1 and TRBJ1-1): KAGVTQTPRYLIKTRGQQVTLSCSPISGHRSVSWYQQTPGQGLQFLFEYFSETQRNKGNFPGRFSGRQFSNSRSEMNVSTLELGDSALYLCASSLDRADYKAFFGQGTRLTVV.

V and J are TRBV15 and TRBJ1-3; TRBD1 matches at 8 bases. This CDR3 is built from 16 residues. CDR1 is LNHNV and CDR2 is YYDKDF in the germline V gene (reference sequence). Trimming removed 3 bases from V and 2 bases from J; junction bases left unmatched: 6. The CDR3 DNA reads TGTGCCACCAGCAGTGCCGCGGACAGGGCTGGAAACACCATATATTTT. Translated: CATSSAADRAGNTIYF.

This clone was observed once. The chain combines TRBV29-1 with TRBJ1-2; D is ambiguous. The CDR3 has 13 residues. Germline lookup yields CDR1 SQVTM and CDR2 ANQGSEA. With 4 bases removed from V and 0 bases from J, the gap between germline ends came to 9 bases. This chain's CDR3 is CSVVSQTNYGYTF. The CDR3 coding sequence is TGCAGCGTTGTAAGTCAAACTAACTATGGCTACACCTTC.

The chain uses TRBV5-1 and TRBJ2-2, with a possible D match to TRBD2 (5 bases). There are 15 residues in the CDR3. The V gene's germline CDR1 is SGHRS and CDR2 YFSETQ. Deletions cut 2 bases from V and 0 bases from J, with 8 bases between. CDR3 nucleotides: TGCGCCAGCAGCTTTCAGGACTCGAACACCGGGGAGCTGTTTTTT. Protein: CASSFQDSNTGELFF.

This chain connects TRBV5-1 to TRBJ1-3; 7 bases are shared with TRBD1. V lost 4 bases, J lost 4 bases, and 5 bases stayed unmatched. The CDR3 contains 14 residues. Per germline, CDR1 SGHRS and CDR2 YFSETQ. The CDR3 bases are TGCGCCAGCAGCCAGACAGGGCGCGGAAACACCATATATTTT. This translates into CASSQTGRGNTIYF.

This CDR3 reads CASSRRGHGNQPQHF. In DNA, the CDR3 is TGTGCCAGCAGCCGCAGGGGGCACGGCAATCAGCCCCAGCATTTT. The chain couples TRBV6-5 to TRBJ1-5; 8 nucleotides agree with TRBD1. Germline CDR1 is MNHEY and CDR2 is SVGAGI. V lost 6 bases and J lost 2; bases outside the gene matches: 6. This CDR3 spans 15 amino acids.

A word on this clone: Other DNA sequences of this sample code for an identical CDR3. The rearrangement joins TRBV5-1 to TRBJ2-3; D possibly corresponds to TRBD2 (6 bases). The CDR3 sequence is 14 residues long. The V and J ends lost 4 bases and 2 bases respectively, with 11 bases between them. Germline V lookup: CDR1 SGHRS, CDR2 YFSETQ. The CDR3 region is CASSPGGVTDTQYF. CDR3 DNA sequence: TGCGCCAGCAGCCCCGGGGGAGTCACAGATACGCAGTATTTT.

The count of this clone is one. This chain joins TRBV11-2 and TRBJ2-1; TRBD2 matches at 8 bases. Germline V CDR1 and CDR2: SGHAT, FQNNGV. Germline trimming cut 3 bases from V and 10 bases from J; bases unmatched to any gene: 17. The CDR3 runs to 17 residues. CDR3 bases: TGTGCCAGCAGCTTCACGCATGACCCGGGAGGGCCAGGGGAGCAGTTCTTC. This encodes CASSFTHDPGGPGEQFF.

The V call is TRBV4-2, the J call TRBJ2-2; TRBD2 agrees at 13 bases. The CDR3 spans 21 residues. With 4 bases clipped from V and 4 bases from J, the junction kept 18 bases outside the gene matches. Germline lookup yields CDR1 LGHNA and CDR2 YNFKEQ. For the CDR3, the DNA is TGTGCCAGCAGCCTCTCTCCCGGACAACTAGCGGGAGGGCCGGTCACCGGGGAGCTGTTTTTT. Translated: CASSLSPGQLAGGPVTGELFF.